This T cell receptor beta chain was retrieved from a study of tumor and adjacent non-tumor tissue in lung cancer (dated by TCRdb to the late 2010s). Background on the whole study: By cancer type, the cohort comprised eleven to twelve adenocarcinoma patients, a couple of squamous cell carcinoma patients and 1 small cell lung cancer patient. The roughly 15 patients were aged roughly 31 to 80 years, included 10 men and 5 women, and had TNM stage I to III disease. TCRbeta CDR3 sequencing was performed on a few dozen paired specimens, with one tumor sample and one normal lung sample collected per patient. A total of some 130,000,000 productive TCRbeta reads were generated by sequencing, corresponding to an average of about 4.17 million reads per sample. The study compared bulk TCRbeta repertoires from lung tumor tissue and matched distant non-tumor lung tissue of roughly 14 lung cancer patients. Overall results and qualifications from the work: Younger patients had significantly higher TCR diversity, and higher tumor TCR diversity was associated with shorter overall and disease-free survival. Peripheral blood was not sequenced, so blood TCRbeta repertoires in these lung cancer patients were not examined. Tumor tissue showed significantly higher TCR diversity (inverse Simpson) than normal lung tissue, at about 410 vs 180 (P = 0.0075, Mann-Whitney U test). The methods do not name the sequencing platform or mention unique molecular identifiers. The top 100 clones made up a significantly larger cumulative share of the repertoire in normal lung than in tumor tissue. Only 15 or so patients were included in the cohort, and the need for larger samples and more detailed clinical data was noted by the authors.

About this clonotype itself: Its antigen is not yet known. No per-base quality is available; no much larger clone lies one base away.

CDR1 and CDR2, looked up from the germline V gene, are MGHRA and YSYEKL. From the cysteine up to the phenylalanine, the CDR3 has a length of 13 residues. The retained sequence is limited to the CDR3, 39 bases, with the frame set at the first base. Libraries were constructed by multiplex PCR. This sample was sequenced with an Illumina HiSeq 2500. TCRbeta libraries were constructed through three rounds of nested PCR with primers (Table S4) according to protocols adapted from ARM-PCR. Before sequencing, PCR products in the 200-500 bp range were cut out of the gel and cleaned up using the QIAquick gel extraction kit. As for how the authors treated the data: Trimmomatic was used to clean the reads, FLASH merged the cleaned reads into complete CDR3 sequences, and MiTCR assigned the sequences to V(D)J germline segments. VDJtools was used to compute clonal diversity as the inverse Simpson's index. A read counted as productive if the sequence was in-frame and lacked a premature stop codon. Clones were called with MiXCR by TCRdb after fastp trimmed the public reads at Q25, and only in-frame beta chains were retained. Entries are consolidated by CDR3 protein sequence, retaining the most common genes and DNA. Clone size and V and J calls follow TCRdb, not the original study. This sample holds 100,000 or so distinct CDR3 sequences; less than 75% were observed only once. The ten top clones hold roughly 19% of the sample.

RNA was isolated from bulk unsorted tissue, and RNA quality was assessed with a NanoDrop ND-1000 and an Agilent 2100. Distant non-tumor tissue taken more than 3 cm from the tumor edge was used as the normal lung sample. Newly diagnosed lung cancer patients without prior chemotherapy who had been admitted for thoracic surgery in China between August and November 2014 were enrolled as donors. Patients with previous radiotherapy or chemotherapy, or with another concurrent cancer, were excluded from the study. Pieces of surgical tissue measuring about 1-2.2 cm3 were kept in RNAlater solution and stored at -80 degrees C until use.

The sample was distant non-tumor lung tissue. The rearrangement combines TRBV4-1 with TRBJ2-1; TRBD2 might be the D gene, on 5 matching bases. This TCR derives from a young man with non-small cell lung cancer. For the CDR3, the sequence is CISSQEAMNEQFF. DNA sequence: TGCATCAGCAGCCAGGAGGCTATGAATGAGCAGTTCTTC.